This TCR beta chain was observed in a study of CD8+ T cells in alopecia areata (dated by TCRdb to 2016 to 2019). Regarding the study in general: The treated patients, all with moderate-to-severe alopecia areata, were enrolled in an open-label pilot trial of oral tofacitinib given at 5 to 10 mg twice daily. Patients stayed on tofacitinib for 6 to 18 months and then had 6 months of follow-up off drug so that delayed response and recurrence could be assessed. To study T cell clonal expansion in alopecia areata, the researchers applied high-throughput TCRbeta sequencing to both the C3H/HeJ mouse model and human patients. Scalp tissue and sorted CD4+ and CD8+ peripheral blood T cells from patchy and totalis/universalis alopecia areata patients and from healthy controls were covered by human TCRbeta sequencing. Tofacitinib-treated patients had biopsies at baseline and at 4 and 24 weeks of treatment, with a later scalp biopsy in several patients. Scalp clonality was compared among normal scalp (n=4), patchy alopecia areata scalp (n=8), and alopecia totalis/universalis scalp (n=8). The RNA source kit depended on sample type: the PAXgene miRNA kit for fixed scalp, the miRNeasy kit for PBMCs, and the RNeasy kit for mouse skin. immunoSEQ multiplex PCR using 35 Vbeta forward primers and 13 Jbeta reverse primers was used to amplify TCRbeta CDR3 regions.

CDR1 and CDR2 were assigned from the germline V gene as SGHVS and FNYEAQ. Measured from the cysteine to the phenylalanine, the CDR3 is 16 residues long. The only DNA kept is the CDR3, 48 bases in frame from the first base. V gives up 2 bases and J gives up 5 bases, and the segment between their germline ends measures 15 bases. Library preparation used the immunoSEQ multiplex PCR assay. RNA was extracted from all samples and reverse transcribed into cDNA, which served as template for TCR sequencing. SuperScript III was used to make first-strand cDNA, primed with a 2:1 mix of oligo-dT and random hexamers. A synthetic immune receptor repertoire was used to measure amplification bias, and any remaining bias was corrected computationally. In the original analysis: Raw reads were preprocessed to remove errors, and CDR3 was defined according to IMGT conventions as the region from the conserved cysteine to phenylalanine. Clonality was computed as 1 minus the Shannon entropy, with the entropy normalized by log2 of the number of productive unique TCRs. Whether each scalp clone was CD4 or CD8 was inferred by checking scalp TCRbeta sequences against the CD4 and CD8 repertoires from sorted blood. The table comes from immuneACCESS by way of TCRdb, which keeps in-frame sequences with V and J called. Part of the clones is missing from these tables; in studies checked, under half for an unresolved V gene and the rest for unknown reasons. The V and J calls and clone size come from that table; D and trimming were worked out from the DNA. The sample table records 90,000 to 100,000 clones; roughly 41% of these occur just once. The ten largest clonotypes hold 1% to 1.5% of the sample.

Peripheral blood and lesional scalp punch biopsies were obtained from patients with alopecia areata. PBMCs were isolated by density centrifugation and stained for CD3, CD4 and CD8, and CD4+ and CD8+ T cells were sorted on a FACSAria. What the study reported, not specific to this receptor: Shared TCR sequences between patients were less evident than in mice, which may be partly attributable to HLA diversity in the patient population. Compared with normal scalp, lesional scalp, particularly in alopecia totalis/universalis, had higher clonality and more expanded CD8+ clones, which suggests antigenic drive. Unlike mouse skin, which is dominated by gammadelta T cells, normal human skin has resident alphabeta T cells that are also sequenced, and this complicates analysis of the scalp TCR repertoire.

Comments on this clone: The antigen this receptor binds is unknown. Within one base of it there is no much larger clone, and no base qualities were kept.

What was sequenced was CD4+ T cells sorted from blood. The rearranged chain carries TRBV7-6 and TRBJ2-2; TRBD1 is possibly the D segment (5 matching bases). This receptor was taken from a human donor with alopecia areata. The DNA reads TGTGCCAGCAGCTTAAGTGGCAGGGTCGGAACCGGGGAGCTGTTTTTT. Translated, this is CASSLSGRVGTGELFF.